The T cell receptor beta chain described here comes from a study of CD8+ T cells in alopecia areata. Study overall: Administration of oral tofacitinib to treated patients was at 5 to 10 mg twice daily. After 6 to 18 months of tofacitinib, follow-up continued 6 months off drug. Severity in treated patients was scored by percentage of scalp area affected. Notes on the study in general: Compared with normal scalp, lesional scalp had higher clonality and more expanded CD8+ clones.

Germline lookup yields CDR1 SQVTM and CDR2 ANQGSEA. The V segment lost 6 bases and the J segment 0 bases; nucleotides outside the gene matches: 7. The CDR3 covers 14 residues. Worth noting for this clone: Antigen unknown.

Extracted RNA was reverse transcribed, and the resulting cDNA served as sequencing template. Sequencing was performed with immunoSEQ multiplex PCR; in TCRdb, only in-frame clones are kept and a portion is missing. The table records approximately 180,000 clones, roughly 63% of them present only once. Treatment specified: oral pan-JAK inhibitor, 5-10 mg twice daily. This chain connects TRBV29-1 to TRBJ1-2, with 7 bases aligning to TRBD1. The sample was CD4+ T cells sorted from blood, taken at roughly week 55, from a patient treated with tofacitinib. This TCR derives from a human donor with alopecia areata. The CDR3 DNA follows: TGCAGCGTGAGACGGGACAGCGCTAACTATGGCTACACCTTC. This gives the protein CSVRRDSANYGYTF.